This T cell receptor (beta chain) is drawn from a study of identical twins. General study points: Alpha sequences out of frame and shared by twins had excess low generation probability.

Points on this clonotype: The antigen is undetermined.

Germline CDR1 MNHNS, CDR2 SASEGT. There are 16 residues in the CDR3. V dropped 5 bases and J dropped 5; count of bases not matched to a gene: 10. cDNA carried unique molecular identifiers, and a universal primer site was added by template switching. TCRdb re-derived calls from the 5' RACE reads in MiXCR, one entry per CDR3 protein. The repertoire includes fewer than 900,000 distinct CDR3 sequences, around 20% of them detected once, and around 4.4% sits in the top ten. This sample was also put to use in a study of T cells expressing NK-cell markers. That study adds: A range of roughly 1.0-8% of CD8+ T cells consisted of dominant NKG2C+ clonotypes in several donors.

The V and J genes are TRBV6-1 and TRBJ1-2; TRBD1 matches 11 bases. The sequenced material came from PBMCs. The clonotype comes from a woman in her late teens or twenties in good health. CDR3 amino acids: CASSPPGQGGGYGYTF. The CDR3 coding sequence is TGTGCCAGCAGTCCCCCGGGACAGGGGGGGGGTTATGGCTACACCTTC.